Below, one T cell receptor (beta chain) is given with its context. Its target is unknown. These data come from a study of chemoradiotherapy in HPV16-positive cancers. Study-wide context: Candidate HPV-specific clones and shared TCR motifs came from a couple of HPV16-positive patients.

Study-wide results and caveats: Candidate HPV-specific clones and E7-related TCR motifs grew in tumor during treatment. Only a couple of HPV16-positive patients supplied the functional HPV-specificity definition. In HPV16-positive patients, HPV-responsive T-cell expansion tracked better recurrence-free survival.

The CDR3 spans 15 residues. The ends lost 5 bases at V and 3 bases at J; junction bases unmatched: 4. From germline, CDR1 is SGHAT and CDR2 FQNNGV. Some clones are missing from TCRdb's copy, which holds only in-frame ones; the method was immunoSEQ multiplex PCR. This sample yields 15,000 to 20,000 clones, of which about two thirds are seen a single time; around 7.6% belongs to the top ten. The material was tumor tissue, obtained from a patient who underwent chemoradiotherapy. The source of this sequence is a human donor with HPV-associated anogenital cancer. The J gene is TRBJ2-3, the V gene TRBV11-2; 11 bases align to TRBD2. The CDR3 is CASSPWTSGTDTQYF. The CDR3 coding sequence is TGTGCCAGCAGCCCCTGGACTAGCGGGACAGATACGCAGTATTTT.